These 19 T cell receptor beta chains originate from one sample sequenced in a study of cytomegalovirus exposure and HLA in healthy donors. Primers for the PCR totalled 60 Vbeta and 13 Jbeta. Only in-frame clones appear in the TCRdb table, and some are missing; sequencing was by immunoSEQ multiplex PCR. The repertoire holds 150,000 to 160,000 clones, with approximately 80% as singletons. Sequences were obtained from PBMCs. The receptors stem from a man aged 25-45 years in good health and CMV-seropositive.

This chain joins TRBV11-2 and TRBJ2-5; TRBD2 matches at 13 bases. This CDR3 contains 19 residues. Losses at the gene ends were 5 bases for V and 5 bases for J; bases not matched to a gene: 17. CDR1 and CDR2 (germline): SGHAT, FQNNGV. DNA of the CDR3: TGTGCCAGCAGCCCTAGCCCCCGGACTAGCGGGAGCTTAGGGGAGACCCAGTACTTC. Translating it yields CASSPSPRTSGSLGETQYF.

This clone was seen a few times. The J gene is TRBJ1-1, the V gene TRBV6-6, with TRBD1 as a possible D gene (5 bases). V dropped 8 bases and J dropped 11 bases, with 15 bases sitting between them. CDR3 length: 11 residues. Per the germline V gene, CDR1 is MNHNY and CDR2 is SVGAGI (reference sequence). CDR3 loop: CASGTRGRAFF. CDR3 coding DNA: TGTGCCAGCGGGACTCGGGGGAGGGCTTTCTTT.

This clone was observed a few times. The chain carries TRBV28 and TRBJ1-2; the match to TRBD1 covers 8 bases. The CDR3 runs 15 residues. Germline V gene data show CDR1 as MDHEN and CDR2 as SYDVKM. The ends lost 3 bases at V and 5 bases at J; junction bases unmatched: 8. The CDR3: CASSFPGTGFYGYTF. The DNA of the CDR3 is TGTGCCAGCAGTTTCCCAGGGACAGGTTTTTATGGCTACACCTTC.

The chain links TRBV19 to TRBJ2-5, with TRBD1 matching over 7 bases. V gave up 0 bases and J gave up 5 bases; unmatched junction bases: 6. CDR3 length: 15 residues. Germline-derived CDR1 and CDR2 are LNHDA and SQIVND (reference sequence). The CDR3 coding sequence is TGTGCCAGTAGTATAGATAGAGAAGGGGGCGAGACCCAGTACTTC. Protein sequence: CASSIDREGGETQYF.

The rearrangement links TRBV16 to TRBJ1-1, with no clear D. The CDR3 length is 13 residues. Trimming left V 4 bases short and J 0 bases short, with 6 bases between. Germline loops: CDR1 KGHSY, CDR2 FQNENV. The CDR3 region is CASSPGVNTEAFF. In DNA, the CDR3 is TGTGCCAGCAGCCCCGGAGTGAACACTGAAGCTTTCTTT.

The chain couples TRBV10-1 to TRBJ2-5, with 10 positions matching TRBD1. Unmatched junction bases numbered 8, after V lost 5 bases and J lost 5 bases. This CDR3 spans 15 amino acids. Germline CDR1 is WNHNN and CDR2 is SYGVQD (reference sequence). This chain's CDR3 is CASSWDRGPGETQYF. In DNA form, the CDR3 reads TGCGCCAGCAGTTGGGACAGGGGTCCTGGGGAGACCCAGTACTTC.

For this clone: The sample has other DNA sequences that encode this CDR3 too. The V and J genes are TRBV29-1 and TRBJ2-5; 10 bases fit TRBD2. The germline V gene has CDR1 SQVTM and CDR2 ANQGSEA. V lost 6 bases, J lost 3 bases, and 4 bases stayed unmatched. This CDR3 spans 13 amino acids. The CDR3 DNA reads TGCAGCGTCCGAACTAGCGGGAAAGAGACCCAGTACTTC. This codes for CSVRTSGKETQYF.

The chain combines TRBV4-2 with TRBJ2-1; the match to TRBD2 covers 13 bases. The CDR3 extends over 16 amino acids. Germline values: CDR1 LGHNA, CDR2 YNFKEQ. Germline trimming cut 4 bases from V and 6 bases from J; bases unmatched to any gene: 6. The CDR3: CASSLELAGGTNEQFF. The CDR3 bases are TGTGCCAGCAGCCTTGAACTAGCGGGAGGGACCAATGAGCAGTTCTTC.

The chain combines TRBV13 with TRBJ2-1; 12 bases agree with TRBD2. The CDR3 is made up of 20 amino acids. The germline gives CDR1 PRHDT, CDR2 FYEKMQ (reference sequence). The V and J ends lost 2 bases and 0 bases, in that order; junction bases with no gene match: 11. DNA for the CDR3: TGTGCCAGCAGCTTATCGGGGGGGCTAGCGGGAGGGGGCTCCTACAATGAGCAGTTCTTC. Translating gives CASSLSGGLAGGGSYNEQFF. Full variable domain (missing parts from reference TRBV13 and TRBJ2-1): AAGVIQSPRHLIKEKRETATLKCYPIPRHDTVYWYQQGPGQDPQFLISFYEKMQSDKGSIPDRFSAQQFSDYHSELNMSSLELGDSALYFCASSLSGGLAGGGSYNEQFFGPGTRLTVL.

This chain's CDR3 is CASSPSADTQYF. The CDR3 bases are TGTGCCAGCAGTCCGAGCGCAGATACGCAGTATTTT. The gene calls are TRBV27 and TRBJ2-3; D gene uncertain. The CDR3 length is 12 residues. V lost 5 bases to trimming and J lost 4 bases, with 7 bases between them. Per germline, CDR1 MNHEY and CDR2 SMNVEV (reference sequence).

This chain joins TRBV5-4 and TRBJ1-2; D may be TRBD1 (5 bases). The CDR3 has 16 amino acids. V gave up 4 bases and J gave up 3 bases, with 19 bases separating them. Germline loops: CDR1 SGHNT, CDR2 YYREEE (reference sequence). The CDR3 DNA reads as TGTGCCAGCAGCCGGATTACTCAGGGCGCGGACTATGGCTACACCTTC. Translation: CASSRITQGADYGYTF.

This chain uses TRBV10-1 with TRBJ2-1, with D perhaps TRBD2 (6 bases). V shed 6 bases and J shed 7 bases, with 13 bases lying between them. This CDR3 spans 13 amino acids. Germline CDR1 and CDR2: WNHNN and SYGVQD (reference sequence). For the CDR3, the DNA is TGCGCCAGCAGCGCGGGACTCCAAAATGAGCAGTTCTTC. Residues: CASSAGLQNEQFF.

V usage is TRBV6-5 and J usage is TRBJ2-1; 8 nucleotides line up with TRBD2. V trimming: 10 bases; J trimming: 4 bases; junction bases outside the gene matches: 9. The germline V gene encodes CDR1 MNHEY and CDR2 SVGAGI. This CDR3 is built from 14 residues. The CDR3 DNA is TGTGCCACCAGGGCGGGAGGAAGGTACAATGAGCAGTTCTTC. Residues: CATRAGGRYNEQFF.

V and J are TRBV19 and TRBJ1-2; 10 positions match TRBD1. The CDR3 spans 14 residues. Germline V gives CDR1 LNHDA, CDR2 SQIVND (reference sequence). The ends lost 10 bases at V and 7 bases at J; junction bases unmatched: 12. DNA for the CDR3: TGTGCCACACTACCGACAGGGGGCGTCCGTGGCTACACCTTC. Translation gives CATLPTGGVRGYTF.

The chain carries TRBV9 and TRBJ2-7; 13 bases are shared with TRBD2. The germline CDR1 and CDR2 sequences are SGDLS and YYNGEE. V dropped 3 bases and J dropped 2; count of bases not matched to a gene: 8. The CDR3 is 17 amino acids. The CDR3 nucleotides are TGTGCCAGCAGCGCAAATCCGACTAGCGGGGGGACCTACGAGCAGTACTTC. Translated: CASSANPTSGGTYEQYF. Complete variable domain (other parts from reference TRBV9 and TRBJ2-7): DSGVTQTPKHLITATGQRVTLRCSPRSGDLSVYWYQQSLDQGLQFLIQYYNGEERAKGNILERFSAQQFPDLHSELNLSSLELGDSALYFCASSANPTSGGTYEQYFGPGTRLTVT.

This chain's CDR3 is CASSQGDRDDEKLFF. Written as DNA, the CDR3 is TGTGCCAGCAGCCAAGGCGACAGGGATGATGAAAAACTGTTTTTT. The rearrangement joins TRBV11-2 to TRBJ1-4; 7 bases are shared with TRBD1. The junction had 9 bases not matched to a gene; V was cut back by 5 bases and J by 6 bases. Germline assignment: CDR1 SGHAT and CDR2 FQNNGV. The CDR3 has 15 residues.

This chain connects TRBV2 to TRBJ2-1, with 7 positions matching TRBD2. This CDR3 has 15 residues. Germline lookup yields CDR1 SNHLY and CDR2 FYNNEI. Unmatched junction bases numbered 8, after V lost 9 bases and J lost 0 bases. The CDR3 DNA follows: TGTGCCAGTATACTAGCGCCAAGCTCCTACAATGAGCAGTTCTTC. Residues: CASILAPSSYNEQFF.

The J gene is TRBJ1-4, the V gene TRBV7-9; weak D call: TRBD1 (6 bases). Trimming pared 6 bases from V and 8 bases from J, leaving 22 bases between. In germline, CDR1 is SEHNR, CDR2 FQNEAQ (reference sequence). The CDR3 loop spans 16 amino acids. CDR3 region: CASSSSKGGTSEKLFF. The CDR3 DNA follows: TGTGCCAGCAGTTCGAGTAAAGGGGGAACCTCCGAAAAACTGTTTTTT. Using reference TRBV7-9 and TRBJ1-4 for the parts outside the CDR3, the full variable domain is DTGVSQNPRHKITKRGQNVTFRCDPISEHNRLYWYRQTLGQGPEFLTYFQNEAQLEKSRLLSDRFSAERPKGSFSTLEIQRTEQGDSAMYLCASSSSKGGTSEKLFFGSGTQLSVL.

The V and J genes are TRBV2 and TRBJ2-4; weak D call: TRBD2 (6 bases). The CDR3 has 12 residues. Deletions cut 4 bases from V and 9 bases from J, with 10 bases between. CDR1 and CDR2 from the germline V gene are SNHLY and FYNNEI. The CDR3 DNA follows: TGTGCCAGCAGTGGGCGGGGTGGCATTCAGTACTTC. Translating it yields CASSGRGGIQYF.